These 8 T cell receptor beta chains were all obtained from the same sample, sequenced in a study of shared clonotypes between healthy human individuals. Repertoires were generated with immunoSEQ multiplex PCR, while TCRdb's copy carries only in-frame clones and drops some. The sample lists over a million clones; 95% to 97% were seen once. Sequenced sample: naive CD4+ T cells sorted from blood. Indicated subset: CD45RA+ positively selected. These receptors originate from a young man in good health.

This clone was seen once. The chain couples TRBV7-9 to TRBJ2-3, with 9 bases aligning to TRBD1. The germline V gene has CDR1 SEHNR and CDR2 FQNEAQ (reference sequence). CDR3 length: 14 amino acids. With 5 bases clipped from V and 6 bases from J, the junction kept 6 bases outside the gene matches. The CDR3 region has the DNA TGTGCCAGCAGCGACAGGGGGGGCCTCGATACGCAGTATTTT. Its protein is CASSDRGGLDTQYF.

This clone was detected only once. This chain joins TRBV7-2 and TRBJ2-7; no definite D call. Germline V lookup: CDR1 SGHTA, CDR2 FQGNSA. The CDR3 is made up of 14 amino acids. V lost 4 bases to trimming and J lost 3 bases, with 13 bases between them. CDR3 residues: CASSYPGRNYEQYF. The CDR3 DNA sequence: TGTGCCAGCAGCTACCCCGGACGGAACTACGAGCAGTACTTC.

This chain connects TRBV5-1 to TRBJ2-1; D uncertain. Per germline, CDR1 SGHRS and CDR2 YFSETQ. CDR3 length equals 13 residues. V gave up 0 bases and J gave up 15 bases, with 16 bases separating them. The CDR3 loop is CASSLAAGFQGFF. In DNA, the CDR3 is TGCGCCAGCAGCTTGGCCGCAGGTTTTCAAGGGTTCTTC.

This chain connects TRBV25-1 to TRBJ1-2, with D tentatively TRBD1 (5 bases). The CDR3 runs to 14 residues. V was trimmed by 4 bases and J by 2 bases, leaving 11 bases between them. The germline CDR1 and CDR2 sequences are MGHDK and SYGVNS. Here the CDR3 DNA reads TGTGCCAGCAGTGGGGGCGGAGGGAACTATGGCTACACCTTC. Amino acid sequence: CASSGGGGNYGYTF.

The genes are TRBV25-1 and TRBJ2-1, with D perhaps TRBD1 or TRBD2 (8 bases each). Trimming shortened V by 8 bases and J by 9 bases, and 26 bases separated the two germline ends. This CDR3 has 16 amino acids. CDR1 is MGHDK, CDR2 SYGVNS, per germline. In DNA, the CDR3 is TGTGCCAGCGGTCGCCCAGGGGGCGGGAGGTTCCTTGAGCAGTTCTTC. Its translation: CASGRPGGGRFLEQFF. The full variable domain, rest sourced from reference TRBV25-1 and TRBJ2-1, is EADIYQTPRYLVIGTGKKITLECSQTMGHDKMYWYQQDPGMELHLIHYSYGVNSTEKGDLSSESTVSRIRTEHFPLTLESARPSHTSQYLCASGRPGGGRFLEQFFGPGTRLTVL.

The chain links TRBV6-5 to TRBJ2-2; the D gene is possibly TRBD2 (5 bases). This CDR3 is 16 amino acids long. Between the trimmed V and J ends, which lost 4 bases and 6 bases, there was a span of 18 bases. CDR1 MNHEY and CDR2 SVGAGI come from the germline V gene. DNA of the CDR3: TGTGCCAGCAGTTTCGCCCGGAGGCCGGGTTCCGGGGAGCTGTTTTTT. This gives the protein CASSFARRPGSGELFF.

The V call is TRBV5-1, the J call TRBJ2-1; no clear D gene. This CDR3 has 16 residues. Trimming left V 0 bases short and J 0 bases short, with 10 bases between. Per germline, CDR1 SGHRS and CDR2 YFSETQ. This CDR3 reads CASSLGYESSYNEQFF. In nucleotides, the CDR3 is TGCGCCAGCAGCTTGGGTTATGAGAGCTCCTACAATGAGCAGTTCTTC.

As concerns this clone: This sample also contains other DNA sequences that code for the same CDR3. J is TRBJ2-2 and V is TRBV6-5; D not certain. V was shortened by 6 bases and J by 4 bases, with 3 bases between the two germline ends. The CDR3 spans 11 residues. In germline, CDR1 is MNHEY, CDR2 SVGAGI. CDR3 residues: CASRRTGELFF. The CDR3 coding sequence is TGTGCCAGCAGGCGCACCGGGGAGCTGTTTTTT.